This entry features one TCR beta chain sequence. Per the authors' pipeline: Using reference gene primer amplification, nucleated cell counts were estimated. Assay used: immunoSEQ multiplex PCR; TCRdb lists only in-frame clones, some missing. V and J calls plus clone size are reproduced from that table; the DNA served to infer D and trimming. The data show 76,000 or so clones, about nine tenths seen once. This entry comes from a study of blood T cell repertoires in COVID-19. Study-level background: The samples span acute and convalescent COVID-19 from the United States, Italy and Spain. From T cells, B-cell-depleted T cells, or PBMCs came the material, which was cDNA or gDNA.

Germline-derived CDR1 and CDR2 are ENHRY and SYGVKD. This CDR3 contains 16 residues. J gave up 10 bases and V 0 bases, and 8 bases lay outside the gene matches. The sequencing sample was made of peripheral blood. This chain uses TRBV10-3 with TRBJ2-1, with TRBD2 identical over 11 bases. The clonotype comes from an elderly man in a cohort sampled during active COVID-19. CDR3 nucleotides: TGTGCCATCAGTGAGTCTCTAGCGGGGGGTAGAAGGGAGCAGTTCTTC. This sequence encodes CAISESLAGGRREQFF.